This T cell receptor (beta chain) came from a study of T-cell reconstitution after alpha-beta-depleted transplantation in children. This clonotype appeared a few times. Its antigen is not known. Trimming took 3 bases from V and 3 from J; bases not matched to a gene: 5. Germline CDR1 and CDR2: DFQATT and SNEGSKA (reference sequence). There are 14 residues in the CDR3. Study-level results: At the one-year point after transplant, T-cell counts and TCRbeta diversity were found to come mostly from T cells that had been newly produced. There were reportedly several hundred expanded graft clones from which alpha-beta T cells came about two months after transplant. From surviving recipient T cells and thymic progenitors came the high day-60 TCRbeta diversity observed in some patients.

Preparation of the TCRbeta library was carried out with unique molecular identifiers. TCRdb used MiXCR to reprocess the PCR reads, holding one entry per CDR3 protein. This sample yields 250,000 to 400,000 distinct CDR3 sequences, of which around 20% are seen a single time; approximately 11% belongs to the top ten. The rearrangement links TRBV20-1 to TRBJ2-7, with 10 positions matching TRBD2. This sequence originates from a male patient under 18 who had a stem cell transplant for acute lymphoblastic leukemia, so the T cells may come from the graft donor. The sequences come from PBMCs, mostly from graft donor cells, collected 180 days after TCRalphabeta/CD19-depleted stem cell transplant. CDR3 DNA sequence: TGCAGTGCTAGGCTCGGGACTAGCGTCTACGAGCAGTACTTC. Protein sequence: CSARLGTSVYEQYF.